This section outlines one T cell receptor (beta chain) sequence together with its context. Recruits, aged about 18 to 100 years, lived in under 25 US areas. This sample was taken from a study of blood T cell repertoires in COVID-19. Study background: Acute and convalescent COVID-19 samples came from the United States, Italy and Spain. T cells, B-cell-depleted T cells, or PBMCs provided the cDNA or gDNA that served as material.

The authors' processing: Researchers report that nucleated cell counts were estimated from reference gene primer amplification. TCRdb keeps only in-frame clones here, not all; method: immunoSEQ multiplex PCR. V, J and clone size are those of that table, while D and trimming were read from the DNA. The sample holds roughly 150,000 clones; roughly 89% are singletons and the top ten take less than 4.5%. From germline, CDR1 is SGDLS and CDR2 YYNGEE. This CDR3 region has 17 residues. V lost 6 bases and J lost 5; bases outside the gene matches: 18. This sequence originates from a man aged 45-60 years who had recovered from COVID-19. The sample taken for sequencing was PBMCs or T cells enriched from blood (not recorded which). The chain has TRBV9 and TRBJ2-3; 7 nucleotides match TRBD1. The CDR3 bases are TGTGCCAGCACTCCCTCTCCAGGGGGACCCTTTCTAGATACGCAGTATTTT. Protein sequence: CASTPSPGGPFLDTQYF.